This T cell receptor (beta chain) was captured by sequencing in a study of prognosis after radiotherapy for stage I lung cancer. Background on the study: Newly diagnosed primary stage I lung tumors were found in approximately 15 patients, while oligometastatic NSCLC after surgical resection of the primary tumor was found in a few. The study recorded distant metastases in several patients (median 7 months) after radiotherapy and no significant progression in more than 14.

Trimming at V came to 5 bases and at J to 8 bases, leaving 8 bases not matched to a gene. The germline V gene has CDR1 LGHDT and CDR2 YNNKEL (reference sequence). The CDR3 loop spans 14 amino acids. This clonotype was observed at least ten times. TCR beta CDR3 amplification from genomic DNA was performed by two-round multiplex PCR. Primers targeting each individual TRBV and TRBJ gene were applied in first-round PCR. TCRdb analysed the multiplex PCR reads with MiXCR anew, one entry per CDR3 protein. The sample shows fewer than 40,000 distinct CDR3 sequences, less than 45% of them seen only once. This clonotype was sampled from a donor of 50 years or more with non-small cell lung cancer. The source was PBMCs, collected before or after stereotactic body radiation therapy (not recorded which). The rearrangement joins TRBV3-1 to TRBJ2-1, with 8 nucleotides matching TRBD1. CDR3 region: CASSFSTGDDEQFF. The CDR3 bases are TGTGCCAGCAGCTTTTCGACAGGGGACGATGAGCAGTTCTTC.